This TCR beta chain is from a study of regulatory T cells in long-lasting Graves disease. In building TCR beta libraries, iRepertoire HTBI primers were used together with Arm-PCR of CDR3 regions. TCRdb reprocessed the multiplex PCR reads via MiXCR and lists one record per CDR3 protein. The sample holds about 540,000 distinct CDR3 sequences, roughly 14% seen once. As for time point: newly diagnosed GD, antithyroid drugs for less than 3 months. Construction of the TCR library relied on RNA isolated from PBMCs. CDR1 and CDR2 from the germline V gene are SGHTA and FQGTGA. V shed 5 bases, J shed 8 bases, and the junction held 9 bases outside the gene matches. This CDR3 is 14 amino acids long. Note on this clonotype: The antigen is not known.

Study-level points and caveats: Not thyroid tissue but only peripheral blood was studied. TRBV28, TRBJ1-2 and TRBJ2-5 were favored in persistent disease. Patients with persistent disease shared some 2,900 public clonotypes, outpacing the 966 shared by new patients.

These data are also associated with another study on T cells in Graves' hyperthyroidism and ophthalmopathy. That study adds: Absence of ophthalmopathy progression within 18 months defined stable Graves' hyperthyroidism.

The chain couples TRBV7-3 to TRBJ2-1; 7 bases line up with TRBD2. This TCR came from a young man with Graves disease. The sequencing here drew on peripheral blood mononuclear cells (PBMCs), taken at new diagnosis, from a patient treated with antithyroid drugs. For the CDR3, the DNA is TGTGCCAGCAGCCCCTCCGGACTAGGAGATGAGCAGTTCTTC. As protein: CASSPSGLGDEQFF. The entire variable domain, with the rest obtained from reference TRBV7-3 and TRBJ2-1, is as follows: GAGVSQTPSNKVTEKGKYVELRCDPISGHTALYWYRQSLGQGPEFLIYFQGTGAADDSGLPNDRFFAVRPEGSVSTLKIQRTERGDSAVYLCASSPSGLGDEQFFGPGTRLTVL.